A selection of T cell receptor beta chains follows, all from one sample in a study of long-term antiretroviral therapy in people with HIV. Profiling relied on immunoSEQ multiplex PCR, and the TCRdb table lists in-frame clones only, not all of them. The data hold more than 15,000 clones, with about 77% observed a single time. Source: unsorted PBMCs, taken at the start of antiretroviral therapy, before treatment. The source of these receptors is a woman between 40 and 50 years old with HIV. Both conserved end residues are part of each CDR3. Fields, in order: CDR3 length, V gene, clone size, CDR3 protein. Clone size is not always given. Where it is, it says once, few, many or a class for expanded clones.

length: 18
V: TRBV11-2
size: NA
CDR3: CASSLVIKRRGGSYEQYF

length: 14
V: TRBV30
size: once
CDR3: CAWSVMGNGYGYTF

length: 16
V: TRBV7-9
size: NA
CDR3: CASSFRLAGVTDTQYF

length: 15
V: TRBV19
size: NA
CDR3: CASSHSDRGDTEAFF

length: 15
V: TRBV4-2
size: NA
CDR3: CASSQDGEGWGPLHF

length: 15
V: TRBV18
size: once
CDR3: CASSPPTGHYNEQFF

length: 16
V: TRBV6-6
size: NA
CDR3: CASSGGQGPSNYGYTF

length: 15
V: TRBV30
size: NA
CDR3: CAWSAGLGGYYGYTF

length: 14
V: TRBV7-8
size: NA
CDR3: CASSLGGGSQPQHF

length: 16
V: TRBV7-9
size: NA
CDR3: CASSLGTGGPEETQYF

length: 17
V: TRBV25-1
size: NA
CDR3: CASSALVGDSSGNTIYF

length: 16
V: TRBV19
size: NA
CDR3: CASSIVAQGATDTQYF

length: 15
V: TRBV29-1
size: NA
CDR3: CSVEEGRGGIEEQFF

length: 17
V: TRBV7-9
size: few
CDR3: CASSILPGQGFGNTIYF

length: 17
V: TRBV30
size: NA
CDR3: CAWSSGGGTGPNQPQHF

length: 16
V: TRBV7-9
size: NA
CDR3: CASSLEGSNIPGELFF

length: 12
V: TRBV5-5
size: NA
CDR3: CASSYSNQPQHF

length: 12
V: TRBV19
size: few
CDR3: CASSIGWRGYTF

length: 18
V: TRBV5-5
size: few
CDR3: CASSRGYILGASNEKLFF

length: 12
V: TRBV28
size: NA
CDR3: CASRGTVNEQYF

length: 14
V: TRBV11-2
size: NA
CDR3: CASSLRVVTGELFF

length: 12
V: TRBV5-5
size: medium-sized
CDR3: CASSLYDDEQYF

length: 11
V: TRBV6-6
size: NA
CDR3: CASSAGAEAFF

length: 15
V: TRBV7-9
size: NA
CDR3: CASSLTSGVKETQYF

length: 16
V: TRBV15
size: NA
CDR3: CATSRDLHSYTGELFF

length: 14
V: TRBV30
size: NA
CDR3: CAWSRGLGEETQYF

length: 15
V: TRBV6-1
size: NA
CDR3: CASSDVPGQNSPLHF

length: 14
V: TRBV15
size: NA
CDR3: CATSGYREVNEQFF

length: 14
V: TRBV6-1
size: NA
CDR3: CASSEVPRTDTQYF

length: 13
V: TRBV18
size: NA
CDR3: CASSPQSTDTQYF

length: 15
V: TRBV28
size: NA
CDR3: CASRTAGTGVPEAFF

length: 15
V: TRBV4-2
size: NA
CDR3: CASSPGESRNTEAFF

length: 13
V: TRBV29-1
size: NA
CDR3: CSVRIQTNTEAFF

length: 16
V: TRBV7-6
size: NA
CDR3: CASSTRDSILGSPLHF

length: 14
V: TRBV5-4
size: few
CDR3: CASRSGQEYYEQYF

length: 14
V: TRBV5-4
size: NA
CDR3: CASRSGTDYYEAFF

length: 17
V: TRBV2
size: NA
CDR3: CASSYTGVGDGANVLTF

length: 15
V: TRBV7-6
size: NA
CDR3: CASSLFGTGNNEQYF

length: 14
V: TRBV19
size: NA
CDR3: CASSIDRHNEKLFF

length: 15
V: TRBV9
size: NA
CDR3: CASSVSPSSNQPQHF

length: 15
V: TRBV27
size: NA
CDR3: CASSLIRDPKWGYTF

length: 15
V: TRBV2
size: NA
CDR3: CASRAWDGRRETQYF

length: 14
V: TRBV5-6
size: NA
CDR3: CASSSRDGVKPQHF

length: 15
V: TRBV2
size: NA
CDR3: CASSPTGGGYNEQFF

length: 15
V: TRBV10-1
size: NA
CDR3: CASSWGSCYNSPLHF

length: 19
V: TRBV15
size: NA
CDR3: CATSRAPPLLAGAPYEQYF

length: 18
V: TRBV9
size: NA
CDR3: CASSVGNSGVSSYNEQFF

length: 12
V: TRBV6-5
size: NA
CDR3: CASRGRDTEAFF

length: 16
V: TRBV7-2
size: NA
CDR3: CASSHALPQGEETQYF

length: 15
V: TRBV5-4
size: NA
CDR3: CASSLAGQGNTEAFF

length: 14
V: TRBV25-1
size: NA
CDR3: CASSRTGTGNTIYF

length: 13
V: TRBV10-1
size: NA
CDR3: CASPRGGPGAQYF